The T cell receptor beta chain under discussion was sequenced for a study of shared clonotypes between healthy human individuals. Over several immunoSEQ plates, each subset's genomic DNA was distributed in even portions. Some clones are missing from TCRdb's copy, which holds only in-frame ones; the method was immunoSEQ multiplex PCR. Among about 380,000 clones, about 96% were seen once, and the ten largest hold 0.25% to 0.35%. The CDR3 sequence is 15 residues long. V lost 6 bases to trimming and J lost 5 bases; unmatched junction nucleotides: 10. CDR1 is MNHNY and CDR2 is SVGAGI in the germline V gene (reference sequence).

The chain is built from TRBV6-6 and TRBJ1-5; 7 bases map to TRBD1. The TCR sequence derives from a man aged 30 to 45 in good health. The sample was memory CD8+ T cells sorted from blood. Subset denoted: CD45RO+ cells pooled with CCR7-negative TemRA cells. Here the CDR3 reads CASSSRQGGYQPQHF. CDR3 DNA: TGTGCCAGCAGCTCCAGACAGGGAGGATATCAGCCCCAGCATTTT.